The source of this T cell receptor (beta chain) is a study of tumor and adjacent non-tumor tissue in lung cancer. On the study more broadly: Samples averaged about 4.17 million productive TCRbeta reads each. Broader study findings: Patients with more diverse tumor TCRs had worse survival. Tumor repertoires had a smaller top 100 clone share than normal lung.

CDR3 length: 14 residues. Germline assignment: CDR1 MGHRA and CDR2 YSYEKL. TCRbeta libraries were built with three rounds of nested PCR, modified from ARM-PCR. TCRdb re-called the multiplex PCR reads through MiXCR, storing one row per CDR3 protein. The data show approximately 120,000 distinct CDR3 sequences, about 65% seen once. Note on this clonotype: Its antigen is undetermined. Relative to the germline gene, one junction end is altered; a read error may explain this.

The template was RNA from unsorted bulk tissue. This non-tumor lung sample came from over 3 cm beyond the tumor edge. Between August and November 2014, newly diagnosed, chemotherapy-naive lung cancer patients underwent thoracic surgery in China. This TCR was sampled from a man aged 55 to 70 with non-small cell lung cancer. Sequencing used distant non-tumor lung tissue. The chain is built from TRBV4-1 and TRBJ2-7; D not resolved. The CDR3 region has the DNA TGCGCCAGCGGCCAAGACGGCCAGCGCTACGAGCAGTACTTC. Translated: CASGQDGQRYEQYF.